This T cell receptor beta chain was found in a study of CD8 T cells in Susac syndrome. In the study overall: Among the sequenced Susac syndrome patients, more than five had active disease while eight or nine were in remission.

About this clonotype: The antigen remains unidentified.

Random hexamers served to reverse transcribe roughly 0.45 to 1 ug RNA. The authors amplified TCR beta CDR3 across 54 Vbeta and 13 Jbeta using immunoSEQ multiplex PCR. TCRdb re-called the immunoSEQ multiplex PCR reads through MiXCR, storing one row per CDR3 protein. Here the sample spans some 210,000 distinct CDR3 sequences, 94% being singletons. Regarding the study as a whole: It was acknowledged in the study that the number of individuals who were included in its TCR sequencing and HLA analysis was relatively small. The CD4+ T cell repertoires, which came from Susac syndrome patients, showed no sign of clonal expansion.

Per germline, CDR1 MDHEN and CDR2 SYDVKM. The CDR3 length is 15 residues. Trimming cost V 5 bases and J 5 bases, with 18 bases left between them. The V gene is TRBV28, the J gene TRBJ2-5; maybe TRBD2 (6 bases). The sequence was collected from a human donor with Susac syndrome. Input material: CD4+ T cells from PBMCs. CDR3 DNA sequence: TGTGCCAGCAGTGCTCCGGGACTCCGGGCGGAGACCCAGTACTTC. Protein product: CASSAPGLRAETQYF.